What follows are 11 T cell receptor beta chains derived from one specimen sequenced in a study of cytomegalovirus exposure and HLA in healthy donors. PCR involved 60 Vbeta and 13 Jbeta primers. This table comes from immunoSEQ multiplex PCR, and its TCRdb copy is limited to in-frame clones, with some not included. This sample has over 150,000 clones, with 77% found just once. Material for sequencing was PBMCs. These receptors all come from a woman in her thirties in good health and CMV-seropositive.

This sequence joins TRBV28 and TRBJ2-7, with D unresolved. Trimming took off 3 bases at V and 5 bases at J, with 11 bases between the two ends. Germline values: CDR1 MDHEN, CDR2 SYDVKM. This CDR3 region has 13 residues. The CDR3 coding sequence is TGTGCCAGCAGTTTTACGATCCGAGACGAGCAGTACTTC. It specifies CASSFTIRDEQYF.

The V gene is TRBV27, the J gene TRBJ2-7; the match to TRBD2 covers 10 bases. J lost 2 bases, V lost 5 bases, and 6 bases had no gene match. CDR3 size: 15 residues. From germline, CDR1 is MNHEY and CDR2 SMNVEV (reference sequence). The CDR3 sequence: CASSLRTSGPYEQYF. The CDR3 DNA is TGTGCCAGCAGTCTACGGACTAGCGGCCCCTACGAGCAGTACTTC.

The rearrangement joins TRBV7-3 to TRBJ2-7, with D unclear. The germline V gene encodes CDR1 SGHTA and CDR2 FQGTGA. Trimming cost V 5 bases and J 0 bases, with 8 bases left between them. The CDR3 has 13 amino acids. The CDR3 loop is CASSLSHSYEQYF. CDR3 DNA sequence: TGTGCCAGCAGCCTTTCACACTCCTACGAGCAGTACTTC.

This rearrangement joins TRBV2 to TRBJ2-7; D perhaps matches TRBD1 (6 bases). CDR1 is SNHLY and CDR2 is FYNNEI in the germline V gene. Trimming stripped 6 bases from V and 4 bases from J, with 16 bases between. The length of the CDR3 is 14 residues. CDR3 residues: CASRDRAQFYEQYF. CDR3 coding DNA: TGTGCCAGCAGGGACAGAGCCCAGTTTTACGAGCAGTACTTC.

The chain uses TRBV28 and TRBJ2-3; TRBD2 aligns across 12 bases. Germline trimming cut 11 bases from V and 6 bases from J; bases unmatched to any gene: 12. This CDR3 is 15 amino acids long. CDR1 and CDR2 from the germline V gene are MDHEN and SYDVKM. The CDR3 loop reads CAAQTSGSVGDTQYF. CDR3 DNA sequence: TGTGCCGCGCAGACTAGCGGGAGCGTTGGGGATACGCAGTATTTT.

The chain employs TRBV6-1 and TRBJ1-1; D remains ambiguous. The CDR3 contains 14 residues. Germline lookup yields CDR1 MNHNS and CDR2 SASEGT. V dropped 6 bases and J dropped 4 bases, with 15 bases sitting between them. The CDR3 region is CASSTQGSATEAFF. The CDR3 coding sequence is TGTGCCAGCAGCACGCAAGGGAGCGCCACTGAAGCTTTCTTT.

This chain connects TRBV10-3 to TRBJ2-7, with 8 bases that match TRBD1. The CDR3 is 13 residues long. Germline loops: CDR1 ENHRY, CDR2 SYGVKD. J was trimmed by 6 bases and V by 10 bases; bases with no gene match: 11. This chain's CDR3 is CATLRDRTGEQYF. The DNA for the CDR3 is TGTGCCACCCTACGGGACAGGACTGGCGAGCAGTACTTC.

The chain has TRBV19 and TRBJ2-1; a weak D match, TRBD1 (5 bases). Germline V CDR1 and CDR2: LNHDA, SQIVND (reference sequence). The CDR3 is 12 residues long. V was shortened by 6 bases and J by 9 bases, with 12 bases between the two germline ends. The CDR3 bases are TGTGCCAGTAGCTTCCTCCAGGGTGAGCAGTTCTTC. Translated, it gives CASSFLQGEQFF. Looking up the rest from reference TRBV19 and TRBJ2-1 gives the full variable domain: DGGITQSPKYLFRKEGQNVTLSCEQNLNHDAMYWYRQDPGQGLRLIYYSQIVNDFQKGDIAEGYSVSREKKESFPLTVTSAQKNPTAFYLCASSFLQGEQFFGPGTRLTVL.

This clone is a singleton in its sample. The rearrangement uses TRBV30 and TRBJ1-2; perhaps TRBD1 as D (5 bases). Germline V lookup: CDR1 GTSNPN, CDR2 SVGIG (reference sequence). V was pared by 5 bases and J by 5 bases, with 9 bases between. The CDR3 length is 11 residues. CDR3 in amino acids: CAWDRGYGYTF. The CDR3 DNA reads TGTGCCTGGGATAGGGGTTATGGCTACACCTTC.

CDR3 coding DNA: TGTGCCAGCAGCTTAACAGGGGTAAACGAGCAGTTCTTC. This translates into CASSLTGVNEQFF. J is TRBJ2-1 and V is TRBV7-3, with D possibly being TRBD1 (5 bases). CDR1 is SGHTA, CDR2 FQGTGA, per germline. V lost 0 bases, J lost 10 bases, and 10 bases lay in between. The CDR3 covers 13 residues.

V gene TRBV29-1 combines with J gene TRBJ2-7; D gene uncertain. Looked up from germline, CDR1 is SQVTM and CDR2 is ANQGSEA. This CDR3 spans 12 amino acids. Trimming cost V 4 bases and J 1 base, with 8 bases left between them. The chain's CDR3 is CSVVGASYEQYF. Here the CDR3 DNA reads TGCAGCGTTGTCGGAGCATCCTACGAGCAGTACTTC.